The entry below describes one T cell receptor (beta chain). Its antigen has not been determined. No clone much larger than this one lies a single base away; base qualities are absent. Trimming accounts for 5 bases at V and 4 bases at J, while the number of junction bases matched to no gene is 7. From the cysteine through the phenylalanine, the CDR3 covers 14 amino acids. Only CDR3 DNA is held: 42 bases, read in frame from base 1. CDR1 and CDR2, looked up from the germline V gene, are MNHEY and SVGEGT. The immunoSEQ Assay was used to sequence TCRbeta CDR3 regions. After extraction, genomic DNA underwent amplification by bias-controlled multiplex PCR, followed by high-throughput sequencing. The study's own analysis went as follows. Collapsing and filtering of sequences were performed to quantify the absolute abundance of each unique TCRbeta CDR3 region. T cell fraction was estimated by normalization of TCRbeta template counts to usable DNA, with usable DNA being measured through amplification of reference genes present in all nucleated cells. Repertoire TCRs were annotated as SARS-CoV-2-specific when V gene, CDR3 amino acid sequence and J gene were exactly matched to a known reactive TCR set. The reference SARS-CoV-2 TCR set was derived from MIRA and filtered for enrichment in COVID-19-positive ImmuneCODE repertoires, a step that removed public or cross-reactive TCRs. Using the MIRA antigens, annotated TCRs were further analysed by specific ORF or by position within an ORF. Depth was the summed frequency of annotated unique rearrangements, while breadth was defined as annotated unique rearrangements over total unique productive rearrangements. Group comparisons of TCR breadth used two-sided Wilcoxon rank-sum tests. In TCRdb, the immuneACCESS table is reduced to in-frame sequences with V and J assigned. These tables do not hold every clone; where another copy was compared, an unresolved V gene accounts for under half, and the others remain unexplained. That table gives V, J and clone size, and the DNA gave D and trimming. A total of 300,000 to 400,000 clones appear in this sample, roughly 90% of them only once. The leading ten clones occupy roughly 4.8% of the sample.

These data originate in a study of Ad26.COV2.S vaccination and SARS-CoV-2 variants (dated by TCRdb to 2020 to 2023). Background on the whole study: Donors in the vaccine arm were drawn from COV1001, a phase I-IIa trial of Ad26.COV2.S in healthy adults that was multicentre, randomized, double-blind and placebo-controlled. Ad26.COV2.S was administered intramuscularly at 5 x 10^10 or 1 x 10^11 viral particles, either as a single shot or as two shots given 56 days apart. The specificity and breadth of SARS-CoV-2-reactive T cell receptors after Ad26.COV2.S vaccination were assessed by TCRbeta repertoire sequencing. The TCR-sequenced set comprised approximately 32 samples: around 20 Ad26.COV2.S vaccine recipients, 5 placebo recipients and 8 SARS-CoV-2 convalescent individuals. Participants in the trial were split at random into five groups of five each, receiving low-dose or high-dose Ad26.COV2.S once or twice, or else placebo on both occasions. Investigators did not know the trial group allocation while performing experiments and assessing outcomes.

General study outcomes and caveats: Spike-specific TCR breadth was higher in Ad26.COV2.S recipients than in placebo recipients (P = 0.0014). After vaccination, substantial breadth of spike-specific CD8+ and CD4+ T cell responses was reported. Vaccine and placebo recipients had similar non-spike TCR breadth, a finding consistent with the vaccine containing only spike. It was noted by the authors that total T cell responses may have been underestimated by the TCR breadth and depth analyses. The study was not powered for comparison of responses between vaccine doses or regimens.

Explained via the paper, the treatment or condition label denotes: around 19 received Ad26.COV2.S at low or high dose, single or two shots; about five received placebo; per-sample allocation not given. Repertoires of vaccine and placebo recipients were sequenced from samples taken on day 63 after the first injection. Cohort 1b enrolled 20 to 30 adults aged 18-55 years at a single site in Boston, USA, between 29 July and 7 August 2020. As a vaccine, Ad26.COV2.S was a replication-incompetent adenovirus type 26 vector that expressed a prefusion-stabilized SARS-CoV-2 spike protein derived from the original Wuhan strain.

The V gene is TRBV6-2 or TRBV6-3 and the J gene is TRBJ2-7, with 8 bases matching TRBD1. This receptor was obtained from a person between 18 and 59 years old who received the Ad26.COV2.S COVID-19 vaccine or a placebo. The sequencing used peripheral blood, collected in a trial of Ad26.COV2.S vaccine versus placebo. The DNA sequence is TGTGCCAGCAGTCGGACAGGGTGGGGGTACGAGCAGTACTTC. Translation gives CASSRTGWGYEQYF.